Below, 16 T cell receptor beta chains from the same sample are listed, as sequenced in a study of blood T cells in healthy people across ages (dated by TCRdb to about 2015). Receptor amplification or capture employed 5' RACE. The instrument given in TCRdb is Illumina HiSeq 2500. A second roughly 6 to 12 cycle PCR used a sample-barcoded 5' primer and a J-beta primer mix. The public reads were run again by TCRdb, first through fastp at Q25 and then through MiXCR, and only productive beta chains were kept. Each entry is one CDR3 protein sequence, shown with its most common DNA and genes. Present in this sample are about 780,000 distinct CDR3 sequences, about 46% of which were seen just once. In total, the top ten clones hold over 15% of the sample. The sequenced sample was blood. The receptors derive from a man older than 75 in good health.

This sequence joins TRBV20-1 and TRBJ2-5; 13 bases align to TRBD2. This CDR3 spans 16 amino acids. The germline CDR1 and CDR2 sequences are DFQATT and SNEGSKA (reference sequence). V lost 2 bases, J lost 4 bases, and 7 bases stayed unmatched. CDR3 bases: TGCAGTGCTAGAAAAACTAGCGGGGGGGTTTTAGAGACCCAGTACTTC. Protein sequence: CSARKTSGGVLETQYF.

This clonotype has a handful of counts. J is TRBJ2-5 and V is TRBV28, with 9 bases identical to TRBD2. This CDR3 comprises 14 residues. Germline loops: CDR1 MDHEN, CDR2 SYDVKM. Losses at the gene ends were 6 bases for V and 4 bases for J; bases not matched to a gene: 6. The DNA for the CDR3 is TGTGCCAGCAGGATTAGCGGGAGTCTAGAGACCCAGTACTTC. This sequence encodes CASRISGSLETQYF. Full variable domain (remainder filled in from reference TRBV28 and TRBJ2-5): DVKVTQSSRYLVKRTGEKVFLECVQDMDHENMFWYRQDPGLGLRLIYFSYDVKMKEKGDIPEGYSVSREKKERFSLILESASTNQTSMYLCASRISGSLETQYFGPGTRLLVL.

V usage is TRBV20-1 and J usage is TRBJ2-1; D gene ambiguous. Looked up from germline, CDR1 is DFQATT and CDR2 is SNEGSKA (reference sequence). Trimming pared 0 bases from V and 6 bases from J, leaving 12 bases between. The CDR3 loop spans 14 amino acids. The CDR3 nucleotides read TGCAGTGCTAGAGATCCCCTACCCCCCAATGAGCAGTTCTTC. It is translated as CSARDPLPPNEQFF.

The rearrangement joins TRBV24-1 to TRBJ2-1, with 10 bases identical to TRBD1. Germline trimming cut 5 bases from V and 4 bases from J; bases unmatched to any gene: 7. CDR1 is KGHDR, CDR2 SFDVKD, per germline. The CDR3 runs to 16 residues. The CDR3 loop is CATSAWDRGGYNEQFF. CDR3 in DNA: TGTGCCACCAGTGCCTGGGACAGGGGAGGGTACAATGAGCAGTTCTTC.

Comments on this clonotype: Given a much more abundant clone one base away, this may be a read error. V usage is TRBV4-2 and J usage is TRBJ2-5; 9 nucleotides agree with TRBD2. CDR3 length: 15 amino acids. V was pared by 0 bases and J by 4 bases, with 3 bases of the junction left unmatched. Germline-derived CDR1 and CDR2 are LGHNA and YNFKEQ. The CDR3 sequence is CASSQDELAGETQYF. The CDR3, as DNA: TGTGCCAGCAGCCAAGATGAACTAGCGGGAGAGACCCAGTACTTC.

The V gene is TRBV15, the J gene TRBJ2-5, with unresolved D. The CDR3 extends over 14 amino acids. Germline CDR1 LNHNV, CDR2 YYDKDF (reference sequence). V was trimmed by 0 bases and J by 5 bases, leaving 10 bases between them. The CDR3 region has the DNA TGTGCCACCAGCAGAGATCCCGGTGTGGAGACCCAGTACTTC. As protein: CATSRDPGVETQYF.

This clonotype was seen more than once but under ten times. In DNA form, the CDR3 reads TGTGCCAGCAGTGGGCAATATGGGGTCACAGATACGCAGTATTTT. It encodes CASSGQYGVTDTQYF. The chain is built from TRBV5-4 and TRBJ2-3; D is uncertain. V lost 5 bases, J lost 2 bases, and 15 bases lay in between. Germline V gives CDR1 SGHNT, CDR2 YYREEE (reference sequence). The CDR3 length is 15 residues.

In its sample, this clonotype was seen once. One end of the junction is discordant with germline, which a read error may explain. The genes are TRBV20-1 and TRBJ2-1; D remains unclear. Germline CDR1 and CDR2: DFQATT and SNEGSKA (reference sequence). This CDR3 contains 16 residues. CDR3 protein: CSAGDLESPSYNEQFF. The CDR3 DNA follows: TGCAGTGCTGGAGACTTGGAAAGTCCCTCCTACAATGAGCAGTTCTTC.

This clonotype has a count of ten or more. The rearrangement joins TRBV15 to TRBJ2-5, with D perhaps TRBD1 or TRBD2 (5 bases each). The germline V gene has CDR1 LNHNV and CDR2 YYDKDF (reference sequence). Between the trimmed V and J ends, which lost 5 bases and 4 bases, there was a span of 14 bases. The CDR3 runs to 14 residues. The CDR3: CATSRDRGRETQYF. CDR3 coding DNA: TGTGCCACCAGCCGGGACCGAGGGCGAGAGACCCAGTACTTC.

J is TRBJ2-3 and V is TRBV20-1, with 8 bases matching TRBD1. Germline V CDR1 and CDR2: DFQATT, SNEGSKA (reference sequence). J gave up 2 bases and V 3 bases, and 13 bases lay outside the gene matches. CDR3 length equals 17 residues. The DNA for the CDR3 is TGCAGTGCTAGCACTGTCCAGGGGGCGCCGAACACAGATACGCAGTATTTT. Amino acids: CSASTVQGAPNTDTQYF.

The CDR3 loop is CASSLEGHPGANVLTF. CDR3 nucleotide sequence: TGCGCCAGCAGCTTGGAAGGACACCCTGGGGCCAACGTCCTGACTTTC. The chain is built from TRBV5-1 and TRBJ2-6; TRBD1 is a possible D gene (5 bases). This CDR3 spans 16 amino acids. The V end lost 0 bases, the J end lost 2 bases, and 9 bases lay between the germline ends. Looked up from germline, CDR1 is SGHRS and CDR2 is YFSETQ.

This clonotype appeared a few times. The V and J genes are TRBV6-6 and TRBJ2-7; D unclear. V was pared by 6 bases and J by 4 bases, with 13 bases between. The CDR3 runs to 13 residues. CDR1 is MNHNY and CDR2 is SVGAGI in the germline V gene (reference sequence). The CDR3 protein is CASSNGGDYEQYF. The CDR3, as DNA: TGTGCCAGCAGCAACGGTGGGGATTACGAGCAGTACTTC.

The chain carries TRBV30 and TRBJ2-3; D may be TRBD2 (6 bases). Trimming shortened V by 8 bases and J by 3 bases, and 18 bases separated the two germline ends. Germline CDR1 GTSNPN, CDR2 SVGIG (reference sequence). This CDR3 region has 14 residues. The CDR3 protein is CALDGGRRTDTQYF. The CDR3 DNA is TGTGCCCTGGACGGTGGGAGGAGAACAGATACGCAGTATTTT. Filled out from reference TRBV30 and TRBJ2-3, the complete variable domain reads SQTIHQWPATLVQPVGSPLSLECTVEGTSNPNLYWYRQAAGRGLQLLFYSVGIGQISSEVPQNLSASRPQDRQFILSSKKLLLSDSGFYLCALDGGRRTDTQYFGPGTRLTVL.

Only one count was recorded for this clonotype. Mismatch with germline at one junction end may stem from a read error. CDR3 sequence (DNA): TGCAGTGCTAGTCTTAGTCCGGGACAGCTTTACGAGCTGTACTTC. Translating it yields CSASLSPGQLYELYF. The rearrangement uses TRBV20-1 and TRBJ2-7; TRBD1 agrees at 7 bases. This CDR3 spans 15 amino acids. Per germline, CDR1 DFQATT and CDR2 SNEGSKA (reference sequence).

This clonotype came up a few times. The gene calls are TRBV2 and TRBJ2-2; D remains unclear. This CDR3 has 13 amino acids. Between the trimmed V and J ends, which lost 3 bases and 1 base, there was a span of 3 bases. The V gene's germline CDR1 is SNHLY and CDR2 FYNNEI. As DNA, the CDR3 is TGTGCCAGCAGTGACAAGAACACCGGGGAGCTGTTTTTT. Translating gives CASSDKNTGELFF.

This clonotype was seen more than once but under ten times. The chain combines TRBV7-9 with TRBJ1-1; TRBD1 matches 12 bases. The CDR3 is 15 residues long. The germline V gene has CDR1 SEHNR and CDR2 FQNEAQ (reference sequence). V trimming: 8 bases; J trimming: 6 bases; junction bases outside the gene matches: 10. Here the CDR3 DNA reads TGTGCCAGCGTCAACTCGGGACAGGGGGCTTCTGAAGCTTTCTTT. Protein sequence: CASVNSGQGASEAFF.